The 32 T cell receptor beta chains given below trace back to one sample, sequenced in a study of cytomegalovirus exposure and HLA in healthy donors. 60 Vbeta and 13 Jbeta primers were used in PCR. Some clones are missing from TCRdb's copy, which holds only in-frame ones; the method was immunoSEQ multiplex PCR. The data hold more than 75,000 clones, with roughly 78% observed a single time. The material sequenced was PBMCs. The source of these receptors is a man in his thirties or forties in good health and CMV-seronegative.

The V call is TRBV29-1, the J call TRBJ2-1, with 7 bases that match TRBD2. This CDR3 is built from 11 residues. Unmatched junction bases numbered 6, after V lost 6 bases and J lost 10 bases. Germline-derived CDR1 and CDR2 are SQVTM and ANQGSEA. The CDR3 sequence is CSVGGTIEQFF. Here the CDR3 DNA reads TGCAGCGTGGGGGGGACTATAGAGCAGTTCTTC.

As to this clone: A junction end diverges from the germline sequence, so it may reflect a read error. This chain joins TRBV25-1 and TRBJ1-2; D perhaps matches TRBD1 (6 bases). The V gene's germline CDR1 is MGHDK and CDR2 SYGVNS. This CDR3 spans 14 amino acids. This CDR3 reads CASSEQGRYYGYPF. For the CDR3, the DNA is TGTGCCAGCAGTGAACAGGGGCGGTACTATGGCTACCCCTTC.

V and J are TRBV6-5 and TRBJ2-1, with a tentative D call TRBD1 (6 bases). Germline lookup yields CDR1 MNHEY and CDR2 SVGAGI. Trimming stripped 5 bases from V and 7 bases from J, with 18 bases between. This CDR3 region has 15 residues. CDR3 sequence (DNA): TGTGCCAGCAGTCTACAGGGTGGTCTTTTAAATGAGCAGTTCTTC. As protein: CASSLQGGLLNEQFF.

CDR3 protein: CASGRTGSGEQYF. As DNA, the CDR3 is TGTGCCAGCGGAAGGACAGGGTCGGGCGAGCAGTACTTC. The chain employs TRBV7-9 and TRBJ2-7; 8 nucleotides agree with TRBD1. This CDR3 is 13 amino acids long. The V gene end was trimmed by 8 bases and the J gene end by 6 bases; junction bases not matched to a gene: 9. Germline CDR1 and CDR2: SEHNR and FQNEAQ (reference sequence).

The CDR3 loop is CASSSISIWLAVNYNEQFF. CDR3 sequence (DNA): TGTGCCAGCAGCTCAATCTCTATTTGGCTAGCGGTGAACTACAATGAGCAGTTCTTC. V and J are TRBV7-3 and TRBJ2-1; TRBD2 agrees at 7 bases. This CDR3 comprises 19 residues. After removal of 4 bases from V and 3 bases from J, the junction contained 18 bases not matched to a gene. Looked up from germline, CDR1 is SGHTA and CDR2 is FQGTGA.

The CDR3 coding sequence is TGCGCCAGCAGCCAAGAAAGGGGTTCCTCTGGAAACACCATATATTTT. It yields the protein CASSQERGSSGNTIYF. The chain links TRBV4-1 to TRBJ1-3; tentative D call: TRBD1 (5 bases). The germline V and J ends were trimmed by 0 bases and 0 bases, with 9 bases remaining between them. The CDR3 contains 16 residues. Germline CDR1 is MGHRA and CDR2 is YSYEKL.

The chain is built from TRBV6-6 and TRBJ1-5; tentative D call: TRBD1 (6 bases). V was trimmed by 7 bases and J by 1 base, leaving 11 bases between them. The V gene's germline CDR1 is MNHNY and CDR2 SVGAGI (reference sequence). The CDR3 totals 14 residues. The CDR3 loop is CASTTGSSNQPQHF. The CDR3 DNA reads as TGTGCCAGCACCACAGGGTCCAGCAATCAGCCCCAGCATTTT.

This chain joins TRBV5-4 and TRBJ2-7; the D gene is possibly TRBD1 (5 bases). Germline V gene sequence: CDR1 SGHNT, CDR2 YYREEE (reference sequence). The CDR3 runs to 14 residues. V was clipped by 4 bases and J by 7 bases, with 18 bases between them. The CDR3 loop is CASSLGHGTKEQYF. The DNA for the CDR3 is TGTGCCAGCAGCCTTGGACACGGTACTAAGGAGCAGTACTTC.

The rearrangement uses TRBV5-1 and TRBJ2-7, with D possibly being TRBD1 (6 bases). V was pared by 4 bases and J by 0 bases, with 14 bases between. The CDR3 runs to 15 residues. CDR1 is SGHRS, CDR2 YFSETQ, per germline. The CDR3 DNA reads as TGCGCCAGCAGCCTAGATGGACAGAACTCCTACGAGCAGTACTTC. It is translated as CASSLDGQNSYEQYF.

The rearrangement joins TRBV6-5 to TRBJ2-2; 7 bases are a match to TRBD2. V lost 6 bases, J lost 1 base, and 5 bases stayed unmatched. CDR3 length: 15 residues. Germline loops: CDR1 MNHEY, CDR2 SVGAGI. The CDR3 here is CASSAGLLNTGELFF. The CDR3 DNA follows: TGTGCCAGCAGCGCGGGACTATTGAACACCGGGGAGCTGTTTTTT.

The rearrangement links TRBV5-1 to TRBJ2-3; D not certain. CDR1 SGHRS and CDR2 YFSETQ come from the germline V gene. The CDR3 sequence is 15 residues long. Trimming cost V 1 base and J 0 bases, with 9 bases left between them. The CDR3 DNA reads TGCGCCAGCAGCTTGCGGCAGGCCAGCACAGATACGCAGTATTTT. Translated: CASSLRQASTDTQYF.

This clone was counted between two and nine times. The chain recombines TRBV5-5 with TRBJ2-7, with 7 positions matching TRBD1. This CDR3 comprises 13 residues. Germline CDR1 SGHKS, CDR2 YYEKEE (reference sequence). V was clipped by 5 bases and J by 2 bases; unmatched bases: 4. The CDR3 protein is CASRGRGPYEQYF. DNA for the CDR3: TGTGCCAGCAGGGGTAGGGGGCCCTACGAGCAGTACTTC. The full variable domain, with the rest looked up from reference TRBV5-5 and TRBJ2-7, is DAGVTQSPTHLIKTRGQQVTLRCSPISGHKSVSWYQQVLGQGPQFIFQYYEKEERGRGNFPDRFSARQFPNYSSELNVNALLLGDSALYLCASRGRGPYEQYFGPGTRLTVT.

The gene calls are TRBV28 and TRBJ1-5; TRBD1 aligns across 7 bases. V was clipped by 3 bases and J by 1 base; unmatched bases: 12. The CDR3 runs 18 residues. Per germline, CDR1 MDHEN and CDR2 SYDVKM. The CDR3 protein is CASSFRETGWRSNQPQHF. CDR3 in DNA: TGTGCCAGCAGTTTTAGGGAGACAGGGTGGAGAAGCAATCAGCCCCAGCATTTT.

V gene TRBV15 combines with J gene TRBJ2-1; D may be TRBD2 (7 bases). The CDR3 runs 14 residues. Between the trimmed V and J ends, which lost 6 bases and 0 bases, there was a span of 9 bases. The germline CDR1 and CDR2 sequences are LNHNV and YYDKDF (reference sequence). This CDR3 reads CATRRGGSYNEQFF. DNA for the CDR3: TGTGCCACCAGAAGGGGGGGCTCCTACAATGAGCAGTTCTTC.

The chain links TRBV28 to TRBJ2-7; TRBD2 might be the D (6 bases). This CDR3 is built from 13 residues. The germline CDR1 and CDR2 sequences are MDHEN and SYDVKM. V lost 10 bases to trimming and J lost 0 bases, with 13 bases between them. The CDR3 spells CATFSGLSYEQYF. The CDR3 nucleotides read TGTGCCACCTTTAGCGGTCTCTCCTACGAGCAGTACTTC.

The chain carries TRBV19 and TRBJ1-1; D is unresolved. The CDR3 runs to 12 residues. The germline V gene encodes CDR1 LNHDA and CDR2 SQIVND (reference sequence). Trimming left V 8 bases short and J 0 bases short, with 7 bases between. The CDR3 is CASQNMNTEAFF. The CDR3 bases are TGTGCCAGTCAGAATATGAACACTGAAGCTTTCTTT.

V is TRBV7-2 and J is TRBJ1-6, with 9 bases matching TRBD1. CDR1 is SGHTA, CDR2 FQGNSA, per germline. V lost 4 bases and J lost 10; bases outside the gene matches: 5. The CDR3 sequence is 14 residues long. This CDR3 reads CASSSGTGKSPLHF. In nucleotides, the CDR3 is TGTGCCAGCAGCTCCGGGACAGGGAAATCACCCCTCCACTTT.

This clone has more than one count but fewer than ten. This sequence joins TRBV30 and TRBJ2-3; D remains ambiguous. CDR3 size: 14 residues. V gave up 3 bases and J gave up 4 bases, with 14 bases separating them. Germline V gene lookup returns CDR1 GTSNPN and CDR2 SVGIG (reference sequence). The CDR3 region has the DNA TGTGCCTGGAGCGACATAGTAATTGCAGATACGCAGTATTTT. The encoded protein is CAWSDIVIADTQYF. Filled out from reference TRBV30 and TRBJ2-3, the complete variable domain reads SQTIHQWPATLVQPVGSPLSLECTVEGTSNPNLYWYRQAAGRGLQLLFYSVGIGQISSEVPQNLSASRPQDRQFILSSKKLLLSDSGFYLCAWSDIVIADTQYFGPGTRLTVL.

This clone was observed a few times. J is TRBJ1-1 and V is TRBV4-1, with no clear D. The germline CDR1 and CDR2 sequences are MGHRA and YSYEKL. The CDR3 loop spans 15 amino acids. Trimming removed 1 base from V and 1 base from J, with 10 bases in between. The CDR3, as DNA: TGCGCCAGCAGCCAAGGTACTAGGCCGAACACTGAAGCTTTCTTT. Translating it yields CASSQGTRPNTEAFF.

The J gene is TRBJ1-5, the V gene TRBV19; D might be TRBD1 (6 bases). This CDR3 region has 15 residues. V dropped 3 bases and J dropped 0 bases, with 9 bases sitting between them. Germline V gene sequence: CDR1 LNHDA, CDR2 SQIVND (reference sequence). The CDR3 sequence: CASSIAGDSNQPQHF. CDR3 nucleotide sequence: TGTGCCAGTAGTATCGCAGGGGATAGCAATCAGCCCCAGCATTTT.

This chain uses TRBV25-1 with TRBJ2-2; no clear D. The CDR3 has 15 amino acids. CDR1 is MGHDK, CDR2 SYGVNS, per germline. Deletions cut 7 bases from V and 2 bases from J, with 14 bases between. DNA of the CDR3: TGTGCCAGCACCGACTCGAAGACCAACACCGGGGAGCTGTTTTTT. Residues: CASTDSKTNTGELFF.

The gene calls are TRBV28 and TRBJ2-5, with D perhaps TRBD2 (5 bases). Germline V gene lookup returns CDR1 MDHEN and CDR2 SYDVKM. This CDR3 region has 15 residues. V lost 3 bases and J lost 5, with 16 bases in between. The CDR3 loop is CASSFISAAPETQYF. Written as DNA, the CDR3 is TGTGCCAGCAGTTTTATTTCAGCGGCGCCGGAGACCCAGTACTTC.

This sequence joins TRBV28 and TRBJ2-4, with TRBD1 matching over 9 bases. The CDR3 runs 17 residues. Unmatched junction bases numbered 10, after V lost 7 bases and J lost 0 bases. Germline lookup yields CDR1 MDHEN and CDR2 SYDVKM. This CDR3 is CASTLGTGSRAKNIQYF. The CDR3 nucleotides are TGTGCCAGCACCTTAGGGACAGGGAGTAGAGCCAAAAACATTCAGTACTTC.

The chain uses TRBV19 and TRBJ1-1; D is uncertain. CDR3 length: 11 amino acids. Trimming took 5 bases from V and 4 from J, leaving 5 bases between them. CDR1 is LNHDA, CDR2 SQIVND, per germline (reference sequence). CDR3 amino acids: CASSQRTEAFF. CDR3 nucleotide sequence: TGTGCCAGTAGTCAGCGCACTGAAGCTTTCTTT.

This chain links TRBV27 with TRBJ2-3; D may be TRBD1 (5 bases). The CDR3 has 15 amino acids. Germline V gene sequence: CDR1 MNHEY, CDR2 SMNVEV (reference sequence). Trimming pared 7 bases from V and 3 bases from J, leaving 17 bases between. The CDR3 DNA reads TGTGCCAGCATACGGTCTAGGGGAATTACAGATACGCAGTATTTT. Translated: CASIRSRGITDTQYF.

This sequence joins TRBV27 and TRBJ2-7, with 7 positions matching TRBD2. The V gene end was trimmed by 5 bases and the J gene end by 1 base; junction bases not matched to a gene: 8. CDR3 length: 15 amino acids. CDR1 MNHEY and CDR2 SMNVEV come from the germline V gene (reference sequence). Written as DNA, the CDR3 is TGTGCCAGCAGTCTCCTGGGGGGAGGGTCCTACGAGCAGTACTTC. Amino acid sequence: CASSLLGGGSYEQYF.

The chain carries TRBV7-9 and TRBJ1-2, with D uncertain. Germline loops: CDR1 SEHNR, CDR2 FQNEAQ (reference sequence). The V and J ends lost 5 bases and 3 bases respectively, with 10 bases between them. There are 13 residues in the CDR3. As DNA, the CDR3 is TGTGCCAGCAGCGGAGACTGGGACTATGGCTACACCTTC. Amino acids: CASSGDWDYGYTF. The full variable domain, completed using reference TRBV7-9 and TRBJ1-2, is DTGVSQNPRHKITKRGQNVTFRCDPISEHNRLYWYRQTLGQGPEFLTYFQNEAQLEKSRLLSDRFSAERPKGSFSTLEIQRTEQGDSAMYLCASSGDWDYGYTFGSGTRLTVV.

Written as DNA, the CDR3 is TGTGCCAGCAGCGCTAGAAGGGGCGGAACCGGGGAGCTGTTTTTT. It codes for CASSARRGGTGELFF. This chain joins TRBV9 and TRBJ2-2; D might be TRBD1 (5 bases). CDR1 is SGDLS and CDR2 is YYNGEE in the germline V gene. This CDR3 is built from 15 residues. Trimming stripped 3 bases from V and 5 bases from J, with 14 bases between.

The rearrangement uses TRBV11-2 and TRBJ1-3; 10 bases map to TRBD1. V shed 6 bases and J 2 bases; nucleotides not matched to a gene: 7. CDR1 is SGHAT, CDR2 FQNNGV, per germline. The CDR3 contains 16 residues. The CDR3 here is CASRNQTGGAGNTIYF. CDR3 in DNA: TGTGCCAGCAGAAATCAGACAGGGGGCGCTGGAAACACCATATATTTT.

This chain links TRBV5-8 with TRBJ2-3, with D possibly matching TRBD2 (6 bases). Germline V gives CDR1 SGHTS, CDR2 YDEGEE. V was trimmed by 0 bases and J by 9 bases, leaving 14 bases between them. There are 14 residues in the CDR3. CDR3 in DNA: TGTGCCAGCAGCTTGGTGAGCGGGTCCCCAACGCAGTATTTT. It yields the protein CASSLVSGSPTQYF.

The chain couples TRBV10-3 to TRBJ2-1; 7 nucleotides agree with TRBD1. With V trimmed by 3 bases and J by 13 bases, 9 bases remained unmatched. Looked up from germline, CDR1 is ENHRY and CDR2 is SYGVKD. This CDR3 has 13 residues. The CDR3 region has the DNA TGTGCCATCAGTGAACAGGGGAGCCTGAATCAGTTCTTC. Protein product: CAISEQGSLNQFF.

Details on this clone: Germline and junction disagree at one end, which may indicate a read error. J is TRBJ2-6 and V is TRBV4-1; no reliable D call. Germline values: CDR1 MGHRA, CDR2 YSYEKL. The CDR3 runs 16 residues. The CDR3 spells CARSQDPLSGANVLTF. CDR3 DNA sequence: TGCGCCCGCAGCCAAGATCCCCTCTCTGGGGCCAACGTCCTGACTTTC.